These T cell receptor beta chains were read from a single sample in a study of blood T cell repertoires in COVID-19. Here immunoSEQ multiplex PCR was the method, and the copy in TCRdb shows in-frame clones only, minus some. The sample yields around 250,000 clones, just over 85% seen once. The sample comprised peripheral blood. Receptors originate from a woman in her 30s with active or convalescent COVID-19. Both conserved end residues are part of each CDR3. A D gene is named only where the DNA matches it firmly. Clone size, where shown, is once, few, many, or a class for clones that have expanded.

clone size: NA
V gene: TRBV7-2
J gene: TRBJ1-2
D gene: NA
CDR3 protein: CASSQDSGFNYGYTF
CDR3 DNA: TGTGCCAGCAGCCAGGACAGTGGATTTAACTATGGCTACACCTTC

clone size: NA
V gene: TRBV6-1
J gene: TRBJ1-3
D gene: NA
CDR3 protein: CAVSQSSGNTIYF
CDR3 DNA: TGTGCCGTATCACAGAGCTCTGGAAACACCATATATTTT

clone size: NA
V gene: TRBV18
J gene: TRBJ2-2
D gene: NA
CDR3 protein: CASSPKSGWDTGELFF
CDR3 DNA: TGTGCCAGCTCACCAAAATCAGGGTGGGACACCGGGGAGCTGTTTTTT

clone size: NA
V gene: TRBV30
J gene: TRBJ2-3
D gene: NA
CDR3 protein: CAWGLGTDTQYF
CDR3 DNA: TGTGCCTGGGGTCTAGGCACAGATACGCAGTATTTT

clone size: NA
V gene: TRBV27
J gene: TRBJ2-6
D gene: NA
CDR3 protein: CASSTVSSSGANVLTF
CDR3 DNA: TGTGCCAGCAGTACAGTAAGCAGCTCTGGGGCCAACGTCCTGACTTTC

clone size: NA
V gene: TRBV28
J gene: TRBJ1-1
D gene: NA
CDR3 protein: CASSGHSNTEAFF
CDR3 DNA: TGTGCCAGCAGTGGACATTCGAACACTGAAGCTTTCTTT

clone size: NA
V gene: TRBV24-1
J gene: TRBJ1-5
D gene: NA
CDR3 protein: CATSPAGWEQPQHF
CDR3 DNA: TGTGCCACCAGTCCGGCAGGGTGGGAACAGCCCCAGCATTTT

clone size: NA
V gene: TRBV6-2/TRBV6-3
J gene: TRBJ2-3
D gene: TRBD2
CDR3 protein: CASSPPGLAGTGPQYF
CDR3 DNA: TGTGCCAGCAGTCCCCCGGGACTAGCGGGGACGGGGCCGCAGTATTTT

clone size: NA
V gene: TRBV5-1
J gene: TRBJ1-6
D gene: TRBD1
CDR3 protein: CASSIGTANSPLHF
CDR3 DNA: TGCGCCAGCAGCATCGGGACAGCGAATTCACCCCTCCACTTT

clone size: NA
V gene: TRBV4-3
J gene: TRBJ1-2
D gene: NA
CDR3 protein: CASSQDRGGYGYTF
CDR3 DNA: TGCGCCAGCAGCCAAGATCGGGGGGGCTATGGCTACACCTTC

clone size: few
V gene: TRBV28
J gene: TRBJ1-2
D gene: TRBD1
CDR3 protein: CASSLQGDIYGYTF
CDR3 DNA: TGTGCCAGCAGTTTGCAGGGGGACATATATGGCTACACCTTC

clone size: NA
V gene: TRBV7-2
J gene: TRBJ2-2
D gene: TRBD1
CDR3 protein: CASSSRSRGLTGELFF
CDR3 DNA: TGTGCCAGCAGCTCCCGAAGCAGGGGGCTTACCGGGGAGCTGTTTTTT

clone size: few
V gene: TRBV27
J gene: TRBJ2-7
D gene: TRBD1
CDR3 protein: CASSLFTGDYEQYF
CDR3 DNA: TGTGCCAGCAGTTTATTTACAGGGGACTACGAGCAGTACTTC

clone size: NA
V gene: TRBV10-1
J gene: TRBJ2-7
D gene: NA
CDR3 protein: CASSTLNRDSYEQYF
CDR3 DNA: TGCGCCAGCAGTACTCTGAACAGAGACTCCTACGAGCAGTACTTC

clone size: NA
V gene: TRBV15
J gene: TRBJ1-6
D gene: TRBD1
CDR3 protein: CATSRGTGDNSPLHF
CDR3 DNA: TGTGCCACCAGCAGAGGGACAGGGGATAATTCACCCCTCCACTTT

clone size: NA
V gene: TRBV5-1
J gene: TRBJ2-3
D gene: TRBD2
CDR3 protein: CASSSAPLAATDTQYF
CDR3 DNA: TGCGCCAGCAGTTCCGCCCCGCTAGCGGCCACAGATACGCAGTATTTT

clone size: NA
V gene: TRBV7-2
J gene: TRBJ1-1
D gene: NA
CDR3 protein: CASSLGGSPTEAFF
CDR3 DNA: TGTGCCAGCAGCTTAGGAGGGTCCCCCACTGAAGCTTTCTTT

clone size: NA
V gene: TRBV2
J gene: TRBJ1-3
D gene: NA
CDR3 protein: CASSEAGGLGNTIYF
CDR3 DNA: TGTGCCAGCAGTGAAGCGGGGGGGCTAGGAAACACCATATATTTT

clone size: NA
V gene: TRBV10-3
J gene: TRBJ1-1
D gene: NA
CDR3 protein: CATRENTEAFF
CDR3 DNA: TGTGCCACGAGAGAGAACACTGAAGCTTTCTTT

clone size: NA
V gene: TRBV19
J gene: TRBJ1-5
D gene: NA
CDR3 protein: CASSTTGRDSNQPQHF
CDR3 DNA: TGTGCCAGTAGTACGACAGGCCGTGATAGCAATCAGCCCCAGCATTTT

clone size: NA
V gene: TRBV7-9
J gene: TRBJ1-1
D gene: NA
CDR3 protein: CASSTGANTEAFF
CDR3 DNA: TGTGCCAGCAGCACAGGAGCGAACACTGAAGCTTTCTTT

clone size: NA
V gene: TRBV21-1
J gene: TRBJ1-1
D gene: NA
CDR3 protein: CASFPDRVVRTEAFF
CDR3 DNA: TGTGCCAGCTTCCCGGACAGGGTGGTACGGACTGAAGCTTTCTTT

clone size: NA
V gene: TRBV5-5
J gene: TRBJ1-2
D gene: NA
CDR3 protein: CASSLAAGQGYTF
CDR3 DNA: TGTGCCAGCAGCTTGGCGGCAGGACAAGGCTACACCTTC

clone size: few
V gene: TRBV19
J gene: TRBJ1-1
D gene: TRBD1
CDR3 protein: CASRRDRAVTEAFF
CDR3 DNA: TGTGCCAGTAGACGGGACAGGGCGGTCACTGAAGCTTTCTTT

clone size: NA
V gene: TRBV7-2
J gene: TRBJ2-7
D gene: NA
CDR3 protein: CASSLFGVVSYEQYF
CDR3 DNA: TGTGCCAGCAGCTTGTTCGGAGTAGTCTCCTACGAGCAGTACTTC

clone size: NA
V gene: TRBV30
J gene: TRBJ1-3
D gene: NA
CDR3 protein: CAWSPEQPGNTIYF
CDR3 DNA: TGTGCCTGGAGCCCGGAACAGCCTGGAAACACCATATATTTT